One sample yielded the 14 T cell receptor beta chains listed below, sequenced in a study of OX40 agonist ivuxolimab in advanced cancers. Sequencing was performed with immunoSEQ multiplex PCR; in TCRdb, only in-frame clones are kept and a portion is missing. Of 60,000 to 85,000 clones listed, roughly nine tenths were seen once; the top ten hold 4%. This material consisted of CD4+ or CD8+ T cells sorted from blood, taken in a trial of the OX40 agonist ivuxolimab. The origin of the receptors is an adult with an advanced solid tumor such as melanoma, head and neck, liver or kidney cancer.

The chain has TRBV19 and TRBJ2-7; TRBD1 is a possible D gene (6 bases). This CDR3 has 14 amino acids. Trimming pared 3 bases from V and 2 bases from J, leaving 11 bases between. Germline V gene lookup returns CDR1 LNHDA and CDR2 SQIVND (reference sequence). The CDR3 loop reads CASSMWAGAYEQYF. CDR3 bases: TGTGCCAGTAGTATGTGGGCAGGGGCCTACGAGCAGTACTTC.

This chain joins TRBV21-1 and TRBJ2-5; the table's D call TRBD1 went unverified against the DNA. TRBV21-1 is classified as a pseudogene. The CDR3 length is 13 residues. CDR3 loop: CASSNRGLETQYF. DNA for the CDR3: TGTGCCAGCAGCAACAGGGGGCTAGAGACCCAGTACTTC.

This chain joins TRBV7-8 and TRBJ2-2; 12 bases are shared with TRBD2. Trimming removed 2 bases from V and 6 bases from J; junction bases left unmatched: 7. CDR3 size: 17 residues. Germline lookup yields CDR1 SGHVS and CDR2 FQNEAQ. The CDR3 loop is CASSLIGLAGGAGELFF. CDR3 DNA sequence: TGTGCCAGCAGCTTAATTGGCCTAGCGGGAGGGGCCGGGGAGCTGTTTTTT.

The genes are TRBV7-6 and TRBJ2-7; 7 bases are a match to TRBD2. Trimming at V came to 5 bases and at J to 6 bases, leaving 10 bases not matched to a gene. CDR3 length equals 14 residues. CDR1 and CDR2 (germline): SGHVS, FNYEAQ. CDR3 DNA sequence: TGTGCCAGCAGCGCCGGGGGAGGGCAGGCCGAGCAGTACTTC. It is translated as CASSAGGGQAEQYF.

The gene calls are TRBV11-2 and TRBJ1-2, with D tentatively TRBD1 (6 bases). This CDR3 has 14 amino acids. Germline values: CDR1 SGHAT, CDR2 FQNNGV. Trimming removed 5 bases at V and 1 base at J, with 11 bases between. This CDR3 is CASSPGTNNYGYTF. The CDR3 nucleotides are TGTGCCAGCAGCCCTGGGACAAATAACTATGGCTACACCTTC.

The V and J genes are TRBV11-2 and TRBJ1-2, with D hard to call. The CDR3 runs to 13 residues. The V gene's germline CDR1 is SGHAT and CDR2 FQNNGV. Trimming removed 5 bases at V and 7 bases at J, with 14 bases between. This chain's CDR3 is CASSPVLRGGYTF. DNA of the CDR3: TGTGCCAGCAGCCCGGTCCTCCGTGGTGGCTACACCTTC.

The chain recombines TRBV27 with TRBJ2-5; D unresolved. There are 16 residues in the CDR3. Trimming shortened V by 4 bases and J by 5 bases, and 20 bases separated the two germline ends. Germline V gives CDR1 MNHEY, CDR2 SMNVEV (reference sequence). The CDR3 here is CASSSYADQPRETQYF. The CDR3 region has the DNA TGTGCCAGCAGTTCCTACGCGGACCAACCCCGGGAGACCCAGTACTTC.

In DNA form, the CDR3 reads TGTGCCAGCAGTTTATCTAGCGGGACGGTCACCGGGGAGCTGTTTTTT. It translates to CASSLSSGTVTGELFF. The rearrangement links TRBV28 to TRBJ2-2; 9 positions agree with TRBD2. Germline trimming cut 1 base from V and 4 bases from J; bases unmatched to any gene: 4. The CDR3 contains 16 residues. Germline-derived CDR1 and CDR2 are MDHEN and SYDVKM.

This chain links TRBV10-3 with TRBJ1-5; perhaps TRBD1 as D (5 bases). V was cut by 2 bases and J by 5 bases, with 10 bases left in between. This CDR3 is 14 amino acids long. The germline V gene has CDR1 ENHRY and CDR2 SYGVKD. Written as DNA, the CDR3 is TGTGCCATCAGTGAGAATGGGGGGGATCAGCCCCAGCATTTT. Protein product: CAISENGGDQPQHF.

The CDR3 sequence is CASSLSNGQGGEQYF. The CDR3 nucleotides read TGCGCCAGCAGCTTGTCAAACGGGCAGGGTGGCGAGCAGTACTTC. This chain joins TRBV5-1 and TRBJ2-7, with a tentative D call TRBD1 (5 bases). CDR1 SGHRS and CDR2 YFSETQ come from the germline V gene. V was trimmed by 1 base and J by 6 bases, leaving 17 bases between them. The CDR3 totals 15 residues.

DNA of the CDR3: TGTGCCAGCAGCGACGAGGGGAAGGACACTGAAGCTTTCTTT. Its translation is CASSDEGKDTEAFF. V and J are TRBV6-5 and TRBJ1-1, with D maybe TRBD1 (5 bases). Germline CDR1 reads MNHEY; CDR2 reads SVGAGI. There are 14 residues in the CDR3. The ends were cut back, 6 bases at V and 3 bases at J, with 14 bases in the middle.

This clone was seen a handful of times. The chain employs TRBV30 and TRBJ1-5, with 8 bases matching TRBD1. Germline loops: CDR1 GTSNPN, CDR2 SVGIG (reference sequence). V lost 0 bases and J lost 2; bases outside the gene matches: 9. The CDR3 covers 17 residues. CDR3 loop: CAWSVQKTGVGNQPQHF. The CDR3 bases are TGTGCCTGGAGTGTACAAAAGACAGGGGTTGGCAATCAGCCCCAGCATTTT.

The CDR3 protein is CASNQGGFDRTNYEQYF. In DNA, the CDR3 is TGCGCCAGCAACCAGGGGGGATTTGACAGAACTAACTACGAGCAGTACTTC. V and J are TRBV5-1 and TRBJ2-7, with a weak D call TRBD1 (7 bases). This CDR3 contains 17 residues. The V gene lost 6 bases and the J gene lost 3 bases, with 25 bases spanning the gap. Germline V CDR1 and CDR2: SGHRS, YFSETQ.

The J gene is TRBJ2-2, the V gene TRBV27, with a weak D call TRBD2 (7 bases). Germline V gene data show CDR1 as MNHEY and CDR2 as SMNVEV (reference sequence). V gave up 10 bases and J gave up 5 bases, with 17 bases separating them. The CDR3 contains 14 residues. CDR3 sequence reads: CATLGGVCTGELFF. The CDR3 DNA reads TGTGCCACCCTAGGGGGGGTATGTACCGGGGAGCTGTTTTTT.